This T cell receptor (beta chain) was observed in a study of long-term antiretroviral therapy in people with HIV. Version v3.0 of the immunoSEQ assay was performed at survey level. Sequencing used immunoSEQ multiplex PCR; TCRdb keeps in-frame clones, though not all of them. The profile covers 25,000 to 30,000 clones, with around 93% appearing a single time and roughly 2.5% taken by the ten largest. The length of the CDR3 is 16 residues. Germline trimming cut 5 bases from V and 9 bases from J; bases unmatched to any gene: 15. Germline assignment: CDR1 MNHEY and CDR2 SMNVEV (reference sequence). The sequence came from a man in his forties or fifties with HIV. The specimen comprised unsorted PBMCs, sampled just over 7.2 years after starting antiretroviral therapy. V usage is TRBV27 and J usage is TRBJ2-1; 8 positions match TRBD2. The CDR3 DNA sequence: TGTGCCAGCAGTGACGTTTTGACGGGGGGGCCCGGTGAGCAGTTCTTC. Protein product: CASSDVLTGGPGEQFF.